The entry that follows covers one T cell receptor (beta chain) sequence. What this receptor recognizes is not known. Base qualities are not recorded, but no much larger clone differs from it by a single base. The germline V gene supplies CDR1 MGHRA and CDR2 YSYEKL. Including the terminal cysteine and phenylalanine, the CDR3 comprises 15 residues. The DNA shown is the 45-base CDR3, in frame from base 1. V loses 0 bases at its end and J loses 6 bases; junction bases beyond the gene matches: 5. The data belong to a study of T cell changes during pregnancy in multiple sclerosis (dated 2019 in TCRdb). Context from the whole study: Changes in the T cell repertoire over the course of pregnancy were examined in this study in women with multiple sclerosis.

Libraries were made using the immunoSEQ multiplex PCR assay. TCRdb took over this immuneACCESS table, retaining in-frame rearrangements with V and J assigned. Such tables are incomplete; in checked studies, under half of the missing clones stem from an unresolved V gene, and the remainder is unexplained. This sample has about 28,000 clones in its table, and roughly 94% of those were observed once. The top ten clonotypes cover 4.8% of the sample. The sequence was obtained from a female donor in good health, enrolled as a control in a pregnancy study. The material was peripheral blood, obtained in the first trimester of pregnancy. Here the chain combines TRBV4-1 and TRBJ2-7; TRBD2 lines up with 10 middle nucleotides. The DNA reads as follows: TGCGCCAGCAGCCAAGATGGCCTAGCGGGAGCCGAGCAGTACTTC. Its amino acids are CASSQDGLAGAEQYF.